The 24 T cell receptor beta chains given below trace back to one sample, sequenced in a study of OX40 agonist ivuxolimab in advanced cancers. The library came from the immunoSEQ multiplex PCR assay. TCRdb holds this immuneACCESS table with in-frame rearrangements only. Some clones are missing; in checked studies, unresolved V genes explain under half, and the rest has no known cause. In all, the sample holds 50,000 to 85,000 clones, and roughly four fifths of those were seen once. The ten largest clones capture over 2% of the sample. The sequencing used CD4+ or CD8+ T cells sorted from blood, collected in a trial of the OX40 agonist ivuxolimab. The receptors were gathered from an adult with an advanced solid tumor such as melanoma, head and neck, liver or kidney cancer.

This clone came up a few times. V is TRBV5-1 and J is TRBJ2-2; maybe TRBD2 (7 bases). There are 16 residues in the CDR3. Germline assignment: CDR1 SGHRS and CDR2 YFSETQ. Trimming stripped 4 bases from V and 4 bases from J, with 17 bases between. As DNA, the CDR3 is TGCGCCAGCAGCCAAGGCCGGGGGGCGCGCACCGGGGAGCTGTTTTTT. This codes for CASSQGRGARTGELFF.

The genes are TRBV5-6 and TRBJ1-1; the D is unclear. The CDR3 covers 13 residues. Between the trimmed V and J ends, which lost 4 bases and 1 base, there was a span of 8 bases. The V gene's germline CDR1 is SGHDT and CDR2 YYEEEE. The CDR3 reads CASSPKGNTEAFF. The CDR3 nucleotides are TGTGCCAGCAGCCCAAAGGGGAACACTGAAGCTTTCTTT.

Worth noting for this clone: The junction differs from germline at one of its ends, possibly a read error. The chain has TRBV7-2 and TRBJ2-1, with 7 bases fitting TRBD2. This CDR3 spans 16 amino acids. Germline loops: CDR1 SGHTA, CDR2 FQGNSA. The CDR3 DNA reads as TGTGCCAGCAGCTTAGTTGGCGGGAGCTCCCACAATGAGCAGTTCTTC. This encodes CASSLVGGSSHNEQFF.

Here the CDR3 reads CASMRHGELFF. CDR3 nucleotide sequence: TGTGCCAGCATGAGGCACGGGGAGCTGTTTTTT. This sequence joins TRBV6-6 and TRBJ2-2; D call uncertain. V was trimmed by 7 bases and J by 7 bases, leaving 7 bases between them. Germline CDR1 and CDR2: MNHNY and SVGAGI (reference sequence). The CDR3 spans 11 residues.

The rearrangement uses TRBV7-2 and TRBJ2-3; tentative D call: TRBD1 (5 bases). The CDR3 contains 13 residues. CDR1 and CDR2 from the germline V gene are SGHTA and FQGNSA. The V end lost 6 bases, the J end lost 2 bases, and 9 bases lay between the germline ends. Written as DNA, the CDR3 is TGTGCCAGCAGTCCGGACACCACAGATACGCAGTATTTT. Amino acid sequence: CASSPDTTDTQYF.

V and J are TRBV27 and TRBJ2-2; 13 bases are a match to TRBD2. CDR1 is MNHEY and CDR2 is SMNVEV in the germline V gene (reference sequence). V was pared by 3 bases and J by 4 bases, with 14 bases of the junction left unmatched. The CDR3 is 20 amino acids. The CDR3 coding sequence is TGTGCCAGCAGTTTGGGACTAGCGGGATATACCTGCAACTTCACCGGGGAGCTGTTTTTT. Encoded protein: CASSLGLAGYTCNFTGELFF.

The genes are TRBV30 and TRBJ1-2; TRBD1 matches at 11 bases. Per germline, CDR1 GTSNPN and CDR2 SVGIG (reference sequence). The CDR3 contains 15 residues. The junction had 9 bases not matched to a gene; V was cut back by 2 bases and J by 7 bases. The CDR3 protein is CAWSKDRGPASGYTF. DNA for the CDR3: TGTGCCTGGAGTAAGGACAGGGGGCCTGCTAGTGGCTACACCTTC.

A few counts support this clone. The genes are TRBV14 and TRBJ2-1; no clear D. V lost 6 bases to trimming and J lost 9 bases, with 9 bases between them. This CDR3 is built from 11 residues. Germline CDR1 is SGHDN and CDR2 is FVKESK. The CDR3 region has the DNA TGTGCCAGCAGGGCAAGAAGTGAGCAGTTCTTC. Its protein product is CASRARSEQFF.

The chain couples TRBV16 to TRBJ2-5, with no clear D. V was trimmed by 5 bases and J by 2 bases, leaving 12 bases between them. Per the germline V gene, CDR1 is KGHSY and CDR2 is FQNENV. This CDR3 is 14 amino acids long. In nucleotides, the CDR3 is TGTGCCAGCAGCGGGAAGCTGTATCAAGAGACCCAGTACTTC. Its translation: CASSGKLYQETQYF.

This clone was observed a single time. The V call is TRBV4-2, the J call TRBJ1-6, with 7 nucleotides matching TRBD1. Germline assignment: CDR1 LGHNA and CDR2 YNFKEQ. Germline trimming cut 2 bases from V and 9 bases from J; bases unmatched to any gene: 1. The CDR3 totals 13 residues. In nucleotides, the CDR3 is TGTGCCAGCAGCCAATCAGGGGGTTCACCCCTCCACTTT. This translates into CASSQSGGSPLHF.

The J gene is TRBJ2-2, the V gene TRBV7-3; D gene uncertain. CDR3 length equals 14 residues. V dropped 2 bases and J dropped 6 bases, with 10 bases sitting between them. The germline CDR1 and CDR2 sequences are SGHTA and FQGTGA. The CDR3 here is CASSLEGSAGELFF. Here the CDR3 DNA reads TGTGCCAGCAGCTTAGAAGGGTCGGCCGGGGAGCTGTTTTTT.

The chain carries TRBV21-1 and TRBJ2-1; the table assigns TRBD1, which was not confirmed against the DNA. TRBV21-1 is a pseudogene locus. There are 16 residues in the CDR3. The DNA for the CDR3 is TGTGCCAGCAGCAAAGAATCGACAGGGCCCTACAATGAGCAGTTCTTC. Its translation is CASSKESTGPYNEQFF.

The chain couples TRBV6-5 to TRBJ2-1; D is perhaps TRBD2 (5 bases). The CDR3 totals 15 residues. The V gene lost 2 bases and the J gene lost 2 bases, with 10 bases spanning the gap. CDR1 and CDR2 (germline): MNHEY, SVGAGI. CDR3 loop: CASSYRGSAYNEQFF. CDR3 DNA sequence: TGTGCCAGCAGTTACCGGGGTAGTGCCTACAATGAGCAGTTCTTC.

The chain uses TRBV7-2 and TRBJ2-2; no definite D call. This CDR3 has 15 amino acids. CDR1 SGHTA and CDR2 FQGNSA come from the germline V gene. V lost 0 bases and J lost 1, with 6 bases in between. CDR3 coding DNA: TGTGCCAGCAGCTTAGCAGGCATGAACACCGGGGAGCTGTTTTTT. It translates to CASSLAGMNTGELFF.

The chain employs TRBV14 and TRBJ2-3, with D perhaps TRBD1 (6 bases). With 2 bases removed from V and 1 base from J, the gap between germline ends came to 19 bases. CDR1 and CDR2 from the germline V gene are SGHDN and FVKESK. This CDR3 spans 18 amino acids. In DNA, the CDR3 is TGTGCCAGCAGCCAATTGCTTAGGGGGAGTAAGGGCACAGATACGCAGTATTTT. Its translation is CASSQLLRGSKGTDTQYF.

V gene TRBV6-6 combines with J gene TRBJ2-1; a weak D match, TRBD1 (5 bases). V was trimmed by 6 bases and J by 4 bases, leaving 13 bases between them. Germline-derived CDR1 and CDR2 are MNHNY and SVGAGI (reference sequence). This CDR3 region has 14 residues. CDR3 protein: CASSSSRGYNEQFF. CDR3 sequence (DNA): TGTGCCAGCAGCTCGAGTAGGGGATACAATGAGCAGTTCTTC.

The gene calls are TRBV18 and TRBJ2-3; D is perhaps TRBD2 (5 bases). Germline V gene lookup returns CDR1 KGHSH and CDR2 LQKENI. Trimming left V 5 bases short and J 0 bases short, with 15 bases between. This CDR3 is 16 amino acids long. The DNA of the CDR3 is TGTGCCAGCTCATTTACTAGAGCCGCTAGCACAGATACGCAGTATTTT. This encodes CASSFTRAASTDTQYF.

The chain recombines TRBV11-3 with TRBJ2-3; D perhaps matches TRBD2 (6 bases). The V and J ends lost 5 bases and 2 bases respectively, with 11 bases between them. Germline V lookup: CDR1 SGHNT, CDR2 YENEEA. The CDR3 runs to 14 residues. The CDR3 loop reads CASSPRDLTDTQYF. DNA for the CDR3: TGTGCCAGCAGCCCGCGGGACCTCACAGATACGCAGTATTTT.

This clone occurred a few times. This chain uses TRBV12-5 with TRBJ1-2; no clear D gene. CDR1 and CDR2 from the germline V gene are LGHNT and FRNRAP. Deletions cut 7 bases from V and 5 bases from J, with 14 bases between. The CDR3 loop spans 13 amino acids. The CDR3: CASVPRPLYGYTF. The CDR3 DNA is TGTGCTAGTGTCCCCCGCCCTCTATATGGCTACACCTTC. Filled out from reference TRBV12-5 and TRBJ1-2, the complete variable domain reads DARVTQTPRHKVTEMGQEVTMRCQPILGHNTVFWYRQTMMQGLELLAYFRNRAPLDDSGMPKDRFSAEMPDATLATLKIQPSEPRDSAVYFCASVPRPLYGYTFGSGTRLTVV.

This clone was recorded only once. The chain couples TRBV19 to TRBJ2-1; D might be TRBD2 (7 bases). Trimming took off 8 bases at V and 0 bases at J, with 20 bases between the two ends. The germline V gene encodes CDR1 LNHDA and CDR2 SQIVND (reference sequence). There are 17 residues in the CDR3. The CDR3 here is CASSRGGPQSSYNEQFF. CDR3 DNA sequence: TGTGCCAGTTCTCGCGGGGGCCCTCAGAGCTCCTACAATGAGCAGTTCTTC.

The V gene is TRBV18, the J gene TRBJ2-5, with 10 bases aligning to TRBD1. The CDR3 totals 14 residues. V lost 4 bases, J lost 3 bases, and 2 bases stayed unmatched. CDR1 is KGHSH and CDR2 is LQKENI in the germline V gene. The CDR3 coding sequence is TGTGCCAGCTCACAGACAGGGGGCAAAGAGACCCAGTACTTC. This sequence encodes CASSQTGGKETQYF.

The chain carries TRBV27 and TRBJ2-2, with 7 bases lining up with TRBD2. This CDR3 has 14 amino acids. J lost 4 bases, V lost 7 bases, and 6 bases had no gene match. Germline V gives CDR1 MNHEY, CDR2 SMNVEV (reference sequence). CDR3 residues: CASTEWGGTGELFF. The CDR3 coding sequence is TGTGCCAGCACCGAGTGGGGGGGCACCGGGGAGCTGTTTTTT.

This chain links TRBV5-1 with TRBJ1-2; tentative D call: TRBD1 (5 bases). CDR1 SGHRS and CDR2 YFSETQ come from the germline V gene. The CDR3 sequence is 13 residues long. V lost 0 bases and J lost 4, with 7 bases in between. The CDR3 region is CASSLGQLYGYTF. For the CDR3, the DNA is TGCGCCAGCAGCTTGGGACAGCTCTATGGCTACACCTTC. The full variable domain, its missing parts supplied by reference TRBV5-1 and TRBJ1-2, is KAGVTQTPRYLIKTRGQQVTLSCSPISGHRSVSWYQQTPGQGLQFLFEYFSETQRNKGNFPGRFSGRQFSNSRSEMNVSTLELGDSALYLCASSLGQLYGYTFGSGTRLTVV.

The rearrangement joins TRBV4-1 to TRBJ2-3, with 8 bases aligning to TRBD2. After removal of 1 base from V and 5 bases from J, the junction contained 8 bases not matched to a gene. The CDR3 covers 16 residues. In germline, CDR1 is MGHRA, CDR2 YSYEKL. CDR3 DNA sequence: TGCGCCAGCAGCCAAGGAGGAGGACTAGCTGGAGATACGCAGTATTTT. Translating it yields CASSQGGGLAGDTQYF.